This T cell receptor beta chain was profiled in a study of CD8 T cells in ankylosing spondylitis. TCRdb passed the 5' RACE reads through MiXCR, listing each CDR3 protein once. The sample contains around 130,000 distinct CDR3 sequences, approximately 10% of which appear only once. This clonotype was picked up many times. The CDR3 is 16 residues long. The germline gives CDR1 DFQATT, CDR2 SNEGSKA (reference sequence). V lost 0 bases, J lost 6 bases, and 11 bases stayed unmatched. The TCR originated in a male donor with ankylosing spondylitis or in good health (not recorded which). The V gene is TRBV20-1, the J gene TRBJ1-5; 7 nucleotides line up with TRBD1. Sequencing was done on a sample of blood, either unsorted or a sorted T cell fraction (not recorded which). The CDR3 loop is CSARDPLGQVSQPQHF. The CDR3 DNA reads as TGCAGTGCTAGAGATCCTCTCGGACAGGTCAGTCAGCCCCAGCATTTT.